The sequence of this T cell receptor beta chain was determined in a study of CD8 T cells in ankylosing spondylitis. Study results and limitations: The disease-linked clones had a CD8+ phenotype and low blood frequencies. According to the report, clones linked to the disease were significantly enriched in matched synovial fluid samples taken from ankylosing spondylitis patients. Typical of ankylosing spondylitis blood, it appeared, was a TCR beta motif of under 10 highly homologous variants. Some motif variants were previously reported in reactive arthritis synovial fluid and blood.

This clonotype has just a few counts. Its matching antigen is unknown. The authors made TCR beta libraries by quantitative 5'-RACE with molecular barcodes. One entry per CDR3 protein results from TCRdb running MiXCR on the 5' RACE reads. Here the sample spans around 480,000 distinct CDR3 sequences, under 20% being singletons. V lost 6 bases and J lost 4, with 6 bases in between. The CDR3 consists of 10 residues. The germline CDR1 and CDR2 sequences are DFQATT and SNEGSKA (reference sequence). The chain has TRBV20-1 and TRBJ1-2; no definite D call. The sequencing input was blood, either unsorted or a sorted T cell fraction (not recorded which). The clonotype originates from a male donor with ankylosing spondylitis. Written as DNA, the CDR3 is TGCAGTGCCGGGATCTATGGCTACACCTTC. Protein sequence: CSAGIYGYTF.